Described below is a single T cell receptor beta chain sequence and its context. Everyone who took part was 18 to 89 years old, and they came from roughly 25 US areas. The data belong to a study of blood T cell repertoires in COVID-19. V shed 8 bases and J shed 6 bases, with 17 bases lying between them. The CDR3 consists of 14 residues. Germline values: CDR1 KGHSH, CDR2 LQKENI. Sequencing used immunoSEQ multiplex PCR; TCRdb keeps in-frame clones, though not all of them. The sample has approximately 280,000 clones; roughly 91% are singletons. The clonotype comes from a woman aged 55-70 years who had recovered from COVID-19. The source material was PBMCs or T cells enriched from blood (not recorded which). The chain is built from TRBV18 and TRBJ1-3, with no clear D. CDR3 DNA sequence: TGTGCCAGCGGACCTCCGGGATCCCCAAACACCATATATTTT. Protein sequence: CASGPPGSPNTIYF.